This T cell receptor beta chain was documented in a study of T cell repertoires in cytomegalovirus infection. MiXCR, run by TCRdb on the reads, gives a single entry per CDR3 protein. The repertoire has a few hundred thousand distinct CDR3 sequences, over 7.5% of them found once; the top ten carry 3.5% to 4.5%. The CDR3 has 14 amino acids. Germline V gene data show CDR1 as MDHEN and CDR2 as SYDVKM. V gave up 6 bases and J gave up 8 bases, with 14 bases separating them. This clonotype showed up many times. The chain recombines TRBV28 with TRBJ1-6; D uncertain. Sequences were obtained from PBMCs. The sequence was obtained from a human donor in good health (CMV status not recorded). Some clones in this sample may be carry-over from other donors' samples. CDR3 DNA sequence: TGTGCCAGCAGGCTGCATTTGGTGGATTCACCCCTCCACTTT. Its protein product is CASRLHLVDSPLHF.